This T cell receptor (beta chain) was obtained from a study of CD8+ T cells in alopecia areata. Turning to the study itself: Treated patients were dosed with oral tofacitinib, taking 5 to 10 mg twice daily.

Study results and caveats: Greater clonality was observed in lesional scalp samples, especially alopecia totalis/universalis, versus normal scalp.

The authors extracted RNA and reverse transcribed it into cDNA as the sequencing template. Profiled with immunoSEQ multiplex PCR; TCRdb holds only in-frame clones, not every one. This sample has about 97,000 clones, with 41% found just once. Lesional scalp tissue (obtained by punch biopsy) and peripheral blood were collected from alopecia areata patients. This clone was recorded a few times. The antigen remains unidentified. The CDR3 sequence is 14 residues long. V shed 6 bases and J shed 0 bases, with 11 bases lying between them. The germline gives CDR1 MNHEY, CDR2 SMNVEV (reference sequence). The material sequenced was CD4+ T cells sorted from blood. This sequence originates from a human donor with alopecia areata. The chain carries TRBV27 and TRBJ2-5, with D unresolved. CDR3 amino acids: CASRPPHHQETQYF. The CDR3, as DNA: TGTGCCAGCAGGCCTCCTCACCACCAAGAGACCCAGTACTTC.